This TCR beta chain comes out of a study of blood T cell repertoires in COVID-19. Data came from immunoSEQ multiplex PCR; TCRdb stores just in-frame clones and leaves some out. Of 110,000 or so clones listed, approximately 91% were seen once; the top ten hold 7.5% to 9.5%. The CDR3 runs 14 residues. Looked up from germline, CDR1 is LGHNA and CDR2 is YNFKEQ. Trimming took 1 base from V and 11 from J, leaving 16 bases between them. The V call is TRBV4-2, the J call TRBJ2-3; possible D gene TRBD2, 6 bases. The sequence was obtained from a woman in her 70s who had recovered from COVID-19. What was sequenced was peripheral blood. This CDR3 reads CASSQALVAGKQYF. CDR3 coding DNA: TGTGCCAGCAGCCAAGCTCTCGTGGCGGGAAAGCAGTATTTT.